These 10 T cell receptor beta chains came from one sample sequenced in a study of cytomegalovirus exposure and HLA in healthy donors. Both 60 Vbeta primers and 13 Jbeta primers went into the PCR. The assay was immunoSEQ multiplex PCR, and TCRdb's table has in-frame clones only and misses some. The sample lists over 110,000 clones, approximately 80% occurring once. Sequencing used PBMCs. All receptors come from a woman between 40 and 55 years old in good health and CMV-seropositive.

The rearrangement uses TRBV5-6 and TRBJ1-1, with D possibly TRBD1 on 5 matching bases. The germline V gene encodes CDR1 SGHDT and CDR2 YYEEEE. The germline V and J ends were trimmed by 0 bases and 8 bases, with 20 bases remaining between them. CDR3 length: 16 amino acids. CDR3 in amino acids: CASSLAWAGNYLEAFF. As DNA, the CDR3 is TGTGCCAGCAGCTTGGCTTGGGCAGGGAATTACTTGGAAGCTTTCTTT.

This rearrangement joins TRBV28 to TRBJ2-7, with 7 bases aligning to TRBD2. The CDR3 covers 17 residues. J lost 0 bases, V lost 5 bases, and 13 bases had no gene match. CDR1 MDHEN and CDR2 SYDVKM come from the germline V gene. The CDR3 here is CASSRLTSGDTSYEQYF. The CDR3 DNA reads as TGTGCCAGCAGTCGTTTGACGAGCGGGGATACCTCCTACGAGCAGTACTTC.

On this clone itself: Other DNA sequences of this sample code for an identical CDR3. The DNA for the CDR3 is TGCGCCAGCAGCTTGGGGTTTGGGAGCACTGAAGCTTTCTTT. It yields the protein CASSLGFGSTEAFF. This sequence joins TRBV5-1 and TRBJ1-1; D is undetermined. Trimming removed 0 bases from V and 4 bases from J, with 10 bases in between. Germline lookup yields CDR1 SGHRS and CDR2 YFSETQ. This CDR3 has 14 residues.

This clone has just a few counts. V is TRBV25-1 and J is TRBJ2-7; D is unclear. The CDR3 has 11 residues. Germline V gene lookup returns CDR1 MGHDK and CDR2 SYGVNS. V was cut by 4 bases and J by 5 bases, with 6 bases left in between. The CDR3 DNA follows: TGTGCCAGCAGTGGCCCTAACGAGCAGTACTTC. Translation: CASSGPNEQYF.

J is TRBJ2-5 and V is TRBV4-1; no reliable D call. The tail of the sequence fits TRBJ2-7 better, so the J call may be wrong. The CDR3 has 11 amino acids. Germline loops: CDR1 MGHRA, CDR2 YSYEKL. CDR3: CASSQGLEQYF. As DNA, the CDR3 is TGCGCCAGCAGCCAAGGACTCGAGCAGTACTTC.

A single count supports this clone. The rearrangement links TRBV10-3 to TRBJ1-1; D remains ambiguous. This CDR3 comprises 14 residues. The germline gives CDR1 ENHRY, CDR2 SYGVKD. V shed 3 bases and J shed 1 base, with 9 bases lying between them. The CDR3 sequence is CAISDMVQNTEAFF. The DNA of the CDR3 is TGTGCCATCAGTGATATGGTACAGAACACTGAAGCTTTCTTT.

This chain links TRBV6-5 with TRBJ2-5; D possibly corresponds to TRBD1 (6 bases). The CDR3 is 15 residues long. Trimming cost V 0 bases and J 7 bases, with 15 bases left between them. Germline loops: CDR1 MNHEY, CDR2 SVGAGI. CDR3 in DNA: TGTGCCAGCAGTTACTCGGGACAAACCTCTGGGACCCAGTACTTC. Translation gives CASSYSGQTSGTQYF.

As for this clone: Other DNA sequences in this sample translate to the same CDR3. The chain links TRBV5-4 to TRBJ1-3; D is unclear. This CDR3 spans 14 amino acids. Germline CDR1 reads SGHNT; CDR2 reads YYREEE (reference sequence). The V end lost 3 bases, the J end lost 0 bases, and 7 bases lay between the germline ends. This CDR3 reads CASSSRDSGNTIYF. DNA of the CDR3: TGTGCCAGCAGCTCGAGAGACTCTGGAAACACCATATATTTT. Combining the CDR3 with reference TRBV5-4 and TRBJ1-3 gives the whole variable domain ETGVTQSPTHLIKTRGQQVTLRCSSQSGHNTVSWYQQALGQGPQFIFQYYREEENGRGNFPPRFSGLQFPNYSSELNVNALELDDSALYLCASSSRDSGNTIYFGEGSWLTVV.

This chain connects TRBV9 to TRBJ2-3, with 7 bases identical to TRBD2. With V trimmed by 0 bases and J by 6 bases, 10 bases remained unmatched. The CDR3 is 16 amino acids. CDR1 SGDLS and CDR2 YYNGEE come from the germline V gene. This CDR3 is CASSVAAGAFSDTQYF. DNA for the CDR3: TGTGCCAGCAGCGTAGCCGCGGGAGCTTTCTCGGATACGCAGTATTTT. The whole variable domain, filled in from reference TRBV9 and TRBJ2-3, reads DSGVTQTPKHLITATGQRVTLRCSPRSGDLSVYWYQQSLDQGLQFLIQYYNGEERAKGNILERFSAQQFPDLHSELNLSSLELGDSALYFCASSVAAGAFSDTQYFGPGTRLTVL.

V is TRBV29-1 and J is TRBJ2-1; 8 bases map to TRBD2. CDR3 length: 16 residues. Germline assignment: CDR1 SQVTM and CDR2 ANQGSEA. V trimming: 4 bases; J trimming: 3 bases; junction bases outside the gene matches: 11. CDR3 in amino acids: CSVGGSIAGFYNEQFF. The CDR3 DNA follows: TGCAGCGTTGGTGGAAGTATAGCGGGATTCTACAATGAGCAGTTCTTC.